The rows below give T cell receptor beta chains drawn from one sample of a study of beta chain features in type 1 diabetes. The method was immunoSEQ multiplex PCR; TCRdb's version includes in-frame clones alone and lacks a portion of them. The sample holds around 300,000 clones, 7.5% to 9.5% seen once. Input material: central memory CD4+ T cells from blood. Receptors were obtained from a woman aged 18-30 years in good health. CDR3s include the opening cysteine and the closing phenylalanine or tryptophan. The order of the fields is clone size, V gene, CDR3 protein. The listing skips clone size in some rows; elsewhere it reads once, few, many or a size class.

abundance: many
v_gene: TRBV7-2
CDR3aa: CASSLQGDGTEAFF

abundance: few
v_gene: TRBV7-8
CDR3aa: CASSLGLAVTDTQYF

abundance: -
v_gene: TRBV19
CDR3aa: CASRVAGADTQYF

abundance: few
v_gene: TRBV2
CDR3aa: CASNQLAGGYEQYF

abundance: few
v_gene: TRBV30
CDR3aa: CASNRGTSSYEQYF

abundance: -
v_gene: TRBV7-9
CDR3aa: CASSLAGAGSYNEQFF

abundance: -
v_gene: TRBV7-9
CDR3aa: CASSPNKNTEAFF

abundance: -
v_gene: TRBV7-2
CDR3aa: CASSFGGMDYGYTF

abundance: few
v_gene: TRBV7-8
CDR3aa: CASSQNSITDTQYF

abundance: -
v_gene: TRBV5-4
CDR3aa: CASSPEGDGNTEAFF

abundance: few
v_gene: TRBV7-2
CDR3aa: CASSLEGPLEQYF

abundance: few
v_gene: TRBV4-3
CDR3aa: CASSHGTAQNIQYF

abundance: few
v_gene: TRBV30
CDR3aa: CAWTGLEGETQYF

abundance: many
v_gene: TRBV18
CDR3aa: CASSPRSTGELFF

abundance: -
v_gene: TRBV5-4
CDR3aa: CASSLAEFYGYTF

abundance: many
v_gene: TRBV14
CDR3aa: CASSQERGNSPLHF

abundance: many
v_gene: TRBV29-1
CDR3aa: CSVEASRRGEQYF

abundance: few
v_gene: TRBV29-1
CDR3aa: CSARTDEAFF

abundance: few
v_gene: TRBV19
CDR3aa: CASRRSEADTQYF

abundance: many
v_gene: TRBV7-9
CDR3aa: CASSPGLAGVSETQYF

abundance: few
v_gene: TRBV30
CDR3aa: CAWSVDPQAKTQHF

abundance: few
v_gene: TRBV5-1
CDR3aa: CASSLFSTTNEKLFF

abundance: few
v_gene: TRBV2
CDR3aa: CASSEAPSHGSTDTQYF

abundance: few
v_gene: TRBV19
CDR3aa: CASSTGDGDQETQYF

abundance: few
v_gene: TRBV7-6
CDR3aa: CASSLDLDTTEAFF

abundance: few
v_gene: TRBV2
CDR3aa: CASSVSGDTEQFF

abundance: few
v_gene: TRBV18
CDR3aa: CASSPRGQAAQETQYF

abundance: -
v_gene: TRBV29-1
CDR3aa: CSVEKRGADTQYF

abundance: -
v_gene: TRBV30
CDR3aa: CAWTLRGLTDTQYF

abundance: -
v_gene: TRBV7-3
CDR3aa: CASSIQQGHEAFF

abundance: few
v_gene: TRBV4-2
CDR3aa: CASSPRTGEEKLFF

abundance: many
v_gene: TRBV28
CDR3aa: CASRNSGANVLTF

abundance: few
v_gene: TRBV5-4
CDR3aa: CASSLASAGQYGYTF

abundance: -
v_gene: TRBV4-3
CDR3aa: CASSQQTSGTGSYGYTF

abundance: -
v_gene: TRBV7-8
CDR3aa: CASSTEPRGSSYNEQFF

abundance: -
v_gene: TRBV6-1
CDR3aa: CASSAGPYNSPLHF

abundance: -
v_gene: TRBV4-2
CDR3aa: CASSQLRDASTDTQYF

abundance: -
v_gene: TRBV5-4
CDR3aa: CASSLEGIEQFF

abundance: -
v_gene: TRBV29-1
CDR3aa: CSVGPTGVLETQYF

abundance: -
v_gene: TRBV6-5
CDR3aa: CATRLSLETEAFF

abundance: few
v_gene: TRBV7-8
CDR3aa: CASSLAGTGFNEQFF

abundance: few
v_gene: TRBV29-1
CDR3aa: CTSGGTGTDEQFF

abundance: -
v_gene: TRBV4-1
CDR3aa: CASSQGVSDTQYF

abundance: few
v_gene: TRBV7-8
CDR3aa: CASSLAPGGVEHF

abundance: few
v_gene: TRBV7-2
CDR3aa: CASSFRGAYNQPQHF

abundance: -
v_gene: TRBV20-1
CDR3aa: CSARGGETQYF

abundance: many
v_gene: TRBV7-2
CDR3aa: CASSFTGVQPNEQFF

abundance: few
v_gene: TRBV30
CDR3aa: CAWRQGGSTEAFF

abundance: -
v_gene: TRBV18
CDR3aa: CASSPRASGTDTQYF

abundance: -
v_gene: TRBV23-1
CDR3aa: CASTPGVGEQFF

abundance: few
v_gene: TRBV5-1
CDR3aa: CASSLAPQETQYF

abundance: -
v_gene: TRBV4-2
CDR3aa: CASSQPQGEREQYF

abundance: few
v_gene: TRBV6-5
CDR3aa: CASRQGIGTDTQYF

abundance: few
v_gene: TRBV7-8
CDR3aa: CASSNSPGQAGSYEQYF

abundance: -
v_gene: TRBV5-1
CDR3aa: CASSYEGKANEKLFF